Included here is one T cell receptor (beta chain) sequence, with context. This record belongs to a study of beta chain features in type 1 diabetes. Expressed TCRB transcripts were sequenced because the isolated RNA had all been reverse transcribed beforehand. The data were produced by immunoSEQ multiplex PCR, yet TCRdb's version contains in-frame clones alone and is incomplete. The sample holds almost 350,000 clones, around 7.6% seen once. Using CD45RO/CCR7/CD25/CD127/CD95/CD27, CD4+ naive, central memory, regulatory and stem cell-like memory cells were sorted. This clonotype was sampled from a woman younger than 35 in good health. Sequencing used central memory CD4+ T cells from blood.

Written as DNA, the CDR3 is TGTGCCATCAGGACCACCGGGACAGGGGGCTACGAGCAGTACTTC. Encoded protein: CAIRTTGTGGYEQYF. The rearrangement links TRBV10-3 to TRBJ2-7; 11 bases fit TRBD1. Germline assignment: CDR1 ENHRY and CDR2 SYGVKD. The CDR3 loop spans 15 amino acids. J gave up 3 bases and V 6 bases, and 7 bases lay outside the gene matches.